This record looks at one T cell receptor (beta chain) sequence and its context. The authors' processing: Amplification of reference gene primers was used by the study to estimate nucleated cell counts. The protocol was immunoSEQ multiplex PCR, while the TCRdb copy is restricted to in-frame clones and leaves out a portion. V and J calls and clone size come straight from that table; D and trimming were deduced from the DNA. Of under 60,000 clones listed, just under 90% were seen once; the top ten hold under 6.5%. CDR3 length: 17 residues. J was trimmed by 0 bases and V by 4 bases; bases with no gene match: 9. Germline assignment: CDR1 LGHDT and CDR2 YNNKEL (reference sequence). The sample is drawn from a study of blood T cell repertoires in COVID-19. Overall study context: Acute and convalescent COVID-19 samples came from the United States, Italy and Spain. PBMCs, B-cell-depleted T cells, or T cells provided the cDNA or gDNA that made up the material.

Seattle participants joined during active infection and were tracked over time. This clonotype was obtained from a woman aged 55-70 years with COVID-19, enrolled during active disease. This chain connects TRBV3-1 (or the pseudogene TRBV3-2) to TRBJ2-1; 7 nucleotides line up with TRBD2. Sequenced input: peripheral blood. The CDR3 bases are TGTGCCAGCAGCCCTGGGGGTGGCGGGAGCTCCTACAATGAGCAGTTCTTC. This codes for CASSPGGGGSSYNEQFF.